This T cell receptor (beta chain) was profiled in a study of CD8 T cells in Susac syndrome. Sequencing of TCR beta was performed on blood CD8+ T cells and on blood CD4+ T cells. It was healthy donors who served as the controls, matched for age and sex. Bulk CD8+ and CD4+ cells came from magnetic negative isolation; CD8+ TEMRA by FACS. Germline loops: CDR1 SQVTM, CDR2 ANQGSEA. The CDR3 covers 11 residues. V shed 1 base and J shed 8 bases, with 5 bases lying between them. Random hexamers primed reverse transcription of about 0.45 to 1 ug RNA. Amplification of the TCR beta CDR3 was carried out by immunoSEQ multiplex PCR, which spanned a total of 54 Vbeta and 13 Jbeta segments. Each CDR3 protein gets one entry after TCRdb re-called the immunoSEQ multiplex PCR reads with MiXCR. The table lists tens of thousands of distinct CDR3 sequences, under 95% of them singletons.

The sample consisted of CD8+ T cells from PBMCs. The origin of this receptor is a human donor in good health. The chain recombines TRBV29-1 with TRBJ2-2; no clear D. The chain's CDR3 is CSVEASGELFF. CDR3 DNA sequence: TGCAGCGTTGAAGCTTCGGGGGAGCTGTTTTTT.